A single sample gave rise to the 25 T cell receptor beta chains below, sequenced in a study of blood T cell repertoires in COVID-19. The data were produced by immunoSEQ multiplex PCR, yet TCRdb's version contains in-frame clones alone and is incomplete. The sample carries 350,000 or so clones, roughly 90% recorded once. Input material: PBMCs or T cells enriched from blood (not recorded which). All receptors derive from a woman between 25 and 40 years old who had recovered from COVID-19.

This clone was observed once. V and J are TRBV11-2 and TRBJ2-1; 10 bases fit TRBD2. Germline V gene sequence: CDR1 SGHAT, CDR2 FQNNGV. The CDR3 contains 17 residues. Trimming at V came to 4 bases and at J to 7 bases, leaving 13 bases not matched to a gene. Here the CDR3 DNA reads TGTGCCAGCAGCTCTTCGAGCGGGGGGGCGGCTGGGAATGAGCAGTTCTTC. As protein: CASSSSSGGAAGNEQFF.

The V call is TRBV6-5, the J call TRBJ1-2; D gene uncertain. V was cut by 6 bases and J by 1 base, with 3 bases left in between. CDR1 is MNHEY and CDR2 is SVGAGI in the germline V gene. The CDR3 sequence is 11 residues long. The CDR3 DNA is TGTGCCAGCAGCAGTAACTATGGCTACACCTTC. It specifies CASSSNYGYTF.

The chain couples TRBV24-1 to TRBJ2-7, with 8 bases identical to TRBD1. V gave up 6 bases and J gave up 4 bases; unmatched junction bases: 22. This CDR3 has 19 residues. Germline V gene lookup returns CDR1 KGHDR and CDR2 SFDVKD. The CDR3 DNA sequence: TGTGCCACCAGTTCAGGGGGCGCGGAGTACCTCCTCCGAAGTTACGAGCAGTACTTC. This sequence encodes CATSSGGAEYLLRSYEQYF.

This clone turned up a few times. The CDR3 sequence is CASSQESQGGRWELFF. The CDR3 region has the DNA TGCGCCAGCAGCCAAGAGAGCCAGGGGGGTAGGTGGGAGCTGTTTTTT. The chain recombines TRBV4-1 with TRBJ2-2; possible D gene TRBD1, 7 bases. The V and J ends lost 0 bases and 9 bases respectively, with 17 bases between them. This CDR3 comprises 16 residues. Germline CDR1 MGHRA, CDR2 YSYEKL.

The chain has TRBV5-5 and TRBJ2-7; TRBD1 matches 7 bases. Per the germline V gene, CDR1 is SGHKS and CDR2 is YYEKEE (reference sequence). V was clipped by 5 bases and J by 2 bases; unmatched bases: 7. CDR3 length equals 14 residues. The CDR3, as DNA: TGTGCCAGCAGTTTTGGACAGGACCCCTACGAGCAGTACTTC. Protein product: CASSFGQDPYEQYF.

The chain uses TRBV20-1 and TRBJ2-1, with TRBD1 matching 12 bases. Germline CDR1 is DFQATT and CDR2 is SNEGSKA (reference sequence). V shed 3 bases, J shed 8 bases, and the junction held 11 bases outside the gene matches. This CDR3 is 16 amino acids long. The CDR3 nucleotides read TGCAGTGCTAGTCATCCGGGACAGGGGGCAGGAGATGAGCAGTTCTTC. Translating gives CSASHPGQGAGDEQFF.

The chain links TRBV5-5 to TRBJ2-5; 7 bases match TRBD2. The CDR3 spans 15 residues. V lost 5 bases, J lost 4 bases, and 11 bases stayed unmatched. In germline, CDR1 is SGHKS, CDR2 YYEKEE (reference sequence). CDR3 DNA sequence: TGTGCCAGCAGTTTCCTTAGCGGGTCCGGAGAGACCCAGTACTTC. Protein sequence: CASSFLSGSGETQYF.

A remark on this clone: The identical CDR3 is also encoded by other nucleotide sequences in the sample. In DNA form, the CDR3 reads TGTGCCAGCAGCTTACGTGGGACAGGGGGGGAAAAACTGTTTTTT. It yields the protein CASSLRGTGGEKLFF. The gene calls are TRBV7-2 and TRBJ1-4; 11 bases are shared with TRBD1. The CDR3 length is 15 residues. Germline assignment: CDR1 SGHTA and CDR2 FQGNSA. V was clipped by 2 bases and J by 8 bases; unmatched bases: 4.

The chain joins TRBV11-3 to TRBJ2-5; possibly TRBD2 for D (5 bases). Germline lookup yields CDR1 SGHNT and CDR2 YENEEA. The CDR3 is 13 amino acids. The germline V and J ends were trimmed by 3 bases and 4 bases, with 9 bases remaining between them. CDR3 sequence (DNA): TGTGCCAGCAGCTTGGGAGTGGGAGAGACCCAGTACTTC. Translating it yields CASSLGVGETQYF.

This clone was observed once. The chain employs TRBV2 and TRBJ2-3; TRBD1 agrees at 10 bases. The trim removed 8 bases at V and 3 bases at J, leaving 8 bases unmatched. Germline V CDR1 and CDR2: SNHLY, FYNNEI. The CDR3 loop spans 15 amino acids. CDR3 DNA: TGTGCCAGCTCCCGAGGGGGACAGGGGACAGATACGCAGTATTTT. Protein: CASSRGGQGTDTQYF.

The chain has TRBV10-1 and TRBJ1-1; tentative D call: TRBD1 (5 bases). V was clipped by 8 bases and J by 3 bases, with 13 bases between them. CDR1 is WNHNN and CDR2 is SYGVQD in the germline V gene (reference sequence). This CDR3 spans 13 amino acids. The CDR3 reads CASSDSMDTEAFF. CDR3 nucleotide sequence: TGCGCCAGCTCAGACAGTATGGACACTGAAGCTTTCTTT.

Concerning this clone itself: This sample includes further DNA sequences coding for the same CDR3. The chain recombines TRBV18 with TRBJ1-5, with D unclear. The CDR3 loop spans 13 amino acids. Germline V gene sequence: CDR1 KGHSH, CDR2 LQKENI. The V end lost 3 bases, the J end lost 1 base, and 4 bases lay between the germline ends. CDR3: CASSPLSNQPQHF. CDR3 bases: TGTGCCAGCTCACCCCTCAGCAATCAGCCCCAGCATTTT. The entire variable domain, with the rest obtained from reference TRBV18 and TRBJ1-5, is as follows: NAGVMQNPRHLVRRRGQEARLRCSPMKGHSHVYWYRQLPEEGLKFMVYLQKENIIDESGMPKERFSAEFPKEGPSILRIQQVVRGDSAAYFCASSPLSNQPQHFGDGTRLSIL.

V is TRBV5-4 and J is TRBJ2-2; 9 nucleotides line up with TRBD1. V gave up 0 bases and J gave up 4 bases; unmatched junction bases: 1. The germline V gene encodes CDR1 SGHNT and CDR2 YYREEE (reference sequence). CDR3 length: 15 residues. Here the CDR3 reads CASSLGTGATGELFF. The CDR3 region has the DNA TGTGCCAGCAGCTTGGGGACAGGGGCCACCGGGGAGCTGTTTTTT.

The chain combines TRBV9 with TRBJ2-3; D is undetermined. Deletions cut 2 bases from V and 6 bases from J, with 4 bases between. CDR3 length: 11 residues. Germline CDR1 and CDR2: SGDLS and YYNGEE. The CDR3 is CASSVGDTQYF. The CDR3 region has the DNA TGTGCCAGCAGCGTCGGGGATACGCAGTATTTT.

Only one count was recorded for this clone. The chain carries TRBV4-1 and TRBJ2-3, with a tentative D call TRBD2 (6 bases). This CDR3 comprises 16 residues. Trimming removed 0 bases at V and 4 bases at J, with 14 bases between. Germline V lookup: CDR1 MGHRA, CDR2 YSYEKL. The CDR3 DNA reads TGCGCCAGCAGCCAAGATGGGGTGGGGGAGGCAGATACGCAGTATTTT. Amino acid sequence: CASSQDGVGEADTQYF.

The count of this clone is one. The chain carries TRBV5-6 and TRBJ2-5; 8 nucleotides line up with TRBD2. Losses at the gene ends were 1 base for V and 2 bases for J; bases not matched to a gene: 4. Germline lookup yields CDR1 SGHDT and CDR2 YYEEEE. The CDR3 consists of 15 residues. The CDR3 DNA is TGTGCCAGCAGCTTGAGACTAGCGCAACAAGAGACCCAGTACTTC. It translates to CASSLRLAQQETQYF.

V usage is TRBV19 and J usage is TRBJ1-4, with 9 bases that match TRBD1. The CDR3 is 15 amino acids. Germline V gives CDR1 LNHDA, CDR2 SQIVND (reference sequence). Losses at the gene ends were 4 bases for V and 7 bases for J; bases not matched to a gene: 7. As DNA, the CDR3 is TGTGCCAGTAGTACACCAGGGACAGGGACTGAAAAACTGTTTTTT. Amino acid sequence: CASSTPGTGTEKLFF.

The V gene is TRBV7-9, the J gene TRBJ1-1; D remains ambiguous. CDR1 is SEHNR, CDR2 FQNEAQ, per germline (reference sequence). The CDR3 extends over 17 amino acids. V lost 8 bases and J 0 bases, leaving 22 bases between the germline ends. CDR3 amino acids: CASGRGLGTLMNTEAFF. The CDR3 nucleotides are TGTGCCAGCGGCAGAGGACTCGGAACACTCATGAACACTGAAGCTTTCTTT. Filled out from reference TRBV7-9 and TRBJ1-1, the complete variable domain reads DTGVSQNPRHKITKRGQNVTFRCDPISEHNRLYWYRQTLGQGPEFLTYFQNEAQLEKSRLLSDRFSAERPKGSFSTLEIQRTEQGDSAMYLCASGRGLGTLMNTEAFFGQGTRLTVV.

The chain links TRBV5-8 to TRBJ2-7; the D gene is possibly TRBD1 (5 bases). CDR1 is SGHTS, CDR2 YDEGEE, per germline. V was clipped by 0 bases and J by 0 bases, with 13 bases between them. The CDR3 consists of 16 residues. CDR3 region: CASSLVDKSHSYEQYF. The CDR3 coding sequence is TGTGCCAGCAGCTTGGTGGACAAATCACACTCCTACGAGCAGTACTTC.

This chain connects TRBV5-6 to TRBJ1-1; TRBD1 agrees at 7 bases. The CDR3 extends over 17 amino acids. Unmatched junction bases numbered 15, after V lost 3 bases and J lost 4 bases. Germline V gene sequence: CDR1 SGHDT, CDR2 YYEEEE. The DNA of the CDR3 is TGTGCCAGCAGCTCTGGGGCCTCAGGGGGATGGGGCACTGAAGCTTTCTTT. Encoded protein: CASSSGASGGWGTEAFF.

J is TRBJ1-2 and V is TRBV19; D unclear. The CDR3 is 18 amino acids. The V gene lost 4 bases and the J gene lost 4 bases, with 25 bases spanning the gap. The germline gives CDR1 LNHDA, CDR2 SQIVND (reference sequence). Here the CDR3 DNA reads TGTGCCAGTAGTACCATTCTAATGCCCCGGAGTGAGCGCTATGGCTACACCTTC. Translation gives CASSTILMPRSERYGYTF.

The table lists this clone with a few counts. The CDR3 here is CASSPRRTSETQYF. CDR3 DNA: TGTGCCAGCAGCCCCCGGCGGACTAGCGAGACCCAGTACTTC. The V and J genes are TRBV7-2 and TRBJ2-5, with 8 bases lining up with TRBD2. The CDR3 spans 14 residues. Germline loops: CDR1 SGHTA, CDR2 FQGNSA. Trimming at V came to 5 bases and at J to 5 bases, leaving 7 bases not matched to a gene.

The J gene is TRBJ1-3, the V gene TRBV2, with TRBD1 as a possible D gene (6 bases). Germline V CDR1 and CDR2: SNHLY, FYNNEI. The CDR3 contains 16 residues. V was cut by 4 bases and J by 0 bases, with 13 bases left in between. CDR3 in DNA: TGTGCCAGCAGTGCCGGGACACGAAGCTCTGGAAACACCATATATTTT. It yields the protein CASSAGTRSSGNTIYF.

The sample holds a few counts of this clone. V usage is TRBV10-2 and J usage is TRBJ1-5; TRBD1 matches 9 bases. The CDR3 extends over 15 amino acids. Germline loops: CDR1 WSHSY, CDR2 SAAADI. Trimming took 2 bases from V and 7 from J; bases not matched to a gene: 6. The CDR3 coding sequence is TGCGCCAGCAGTGAGGTACAGGGGGCAATACAGCCCCAGCATTTT. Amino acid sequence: CASSEVQGAIQPQHF.

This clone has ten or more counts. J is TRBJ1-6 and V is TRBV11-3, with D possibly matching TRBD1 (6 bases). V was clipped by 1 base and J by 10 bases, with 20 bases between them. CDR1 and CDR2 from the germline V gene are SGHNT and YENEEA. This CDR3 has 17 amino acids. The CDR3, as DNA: TGTGCCAGCAGCTTAGGGGCTGCGGCACAGGGTGGCTCACCCCTCCACTTT. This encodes CASSLGAAAQGGSPLHF.